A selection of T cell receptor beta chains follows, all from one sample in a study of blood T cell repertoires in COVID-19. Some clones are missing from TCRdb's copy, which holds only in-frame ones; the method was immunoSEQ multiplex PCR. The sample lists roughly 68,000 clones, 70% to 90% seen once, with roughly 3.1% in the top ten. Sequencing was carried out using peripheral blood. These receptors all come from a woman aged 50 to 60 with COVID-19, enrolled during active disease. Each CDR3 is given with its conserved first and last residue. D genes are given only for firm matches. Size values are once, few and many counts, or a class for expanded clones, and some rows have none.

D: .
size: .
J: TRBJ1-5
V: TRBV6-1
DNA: TGTGCCAGCAGTGAAGCGTTGGGCCGCAATCAGCCCCAGCATTTT
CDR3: CASSEALGRNQPQHF

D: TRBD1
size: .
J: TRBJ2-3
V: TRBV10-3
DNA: TGTGCCATCAGACAGGGGGCCACAGATACGCAGTATTTT
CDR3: CAIRQGATDTQYF

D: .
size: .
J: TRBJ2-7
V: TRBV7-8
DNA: TGTGCCAGCAGCAATAGTCCGACCTACGAGCAGTACTTC
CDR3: CASSNSPTYEQYF

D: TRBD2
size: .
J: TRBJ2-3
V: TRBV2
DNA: TGTGCCAGCAGTGTCGGGAAGCGGGAGGTAGATACGCAGTATTTT
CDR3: CASSVGKREVDTQYF

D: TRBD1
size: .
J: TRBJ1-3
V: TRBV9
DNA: TGTGCCAGCAGCGATAGACAGGGGGTTTTACACTCTGGAAACACCATATATTTT
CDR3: CASSDRQGVLHSGNTIYF

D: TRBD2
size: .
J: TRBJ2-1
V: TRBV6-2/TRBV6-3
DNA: TGTGCCAGCAGTTACCTGACGGGAGGGCGCAATGAGCAGTTCTTC
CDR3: CASSYLTGGRNEQFF

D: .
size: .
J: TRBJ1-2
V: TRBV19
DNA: TGTGCCAGTAGAAAACTCGAGGTCGGAGGAGGCTACACCTTC
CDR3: CASRKLEVGGGYTF

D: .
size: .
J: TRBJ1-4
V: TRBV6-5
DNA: TGTGCCAGCAGTTACTCGACGGGGGGGTTGGGGGAAAAACTGTTTTTT
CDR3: CASSYSTGGLGEKLFF

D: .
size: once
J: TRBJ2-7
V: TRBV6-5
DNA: TGTGCCAGCAGCCCGGGACAAATTTACGAGCAGTACTTC
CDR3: CASSPGQIYEQYF

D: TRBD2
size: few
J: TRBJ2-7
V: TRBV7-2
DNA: TGTGCCAGCAGCTCCGTAGGCGGGAGTGGGAGCGAGCAGTACTTC
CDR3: CASSSVGGSGSEQYF

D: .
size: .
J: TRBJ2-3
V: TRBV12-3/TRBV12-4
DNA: TGTGCCAGCAGTTTGACCGAAGGAGGTACGCAGTATTTT
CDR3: CASSLTEGGTQYF

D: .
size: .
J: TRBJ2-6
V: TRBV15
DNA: TGTGCCACCAGCAGAGAAGCCCCCCGACCAGGGGAAGCCAACGTCCTGACTTTC
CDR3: CATSREAPRPGEANVLTF

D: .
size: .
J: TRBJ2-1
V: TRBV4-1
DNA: TGCGCCAGCAGCCAAGGCGGACTTTCGCAGTTCTTC
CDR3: CASSQGGLSQFF

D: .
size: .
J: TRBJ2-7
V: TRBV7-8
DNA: TGTGCCAGCAGCTTCTCCCTAGGGCTTGACTTAGCGCCATCCTACGAGCAGTACTTC
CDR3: CASSFSLGLDLAPSYEQYF

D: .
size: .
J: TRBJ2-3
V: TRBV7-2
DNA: TGTGCCAGCAGAGTGTCGGAGCTCACAGATACGCAGTATTTT
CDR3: CASRVSELTDTQYF

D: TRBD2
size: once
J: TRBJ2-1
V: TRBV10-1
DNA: TGCGCCAGCAGTGAGTCTAAGGGACTAGCGGGAAGGAATGAGCAGTTCTTC
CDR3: CASSESKGLAGRNEQFF

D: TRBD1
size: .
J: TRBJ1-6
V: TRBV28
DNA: TGTGCCACGCAAAGGGGGCCCTATTCACCCCTCCACTTT
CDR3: CATQRGPYSPLHF

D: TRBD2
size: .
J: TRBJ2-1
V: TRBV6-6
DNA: TGTGCCAGCAGTTCGTCCTCCCGGGAGGGCGAGCAGTTCTTC
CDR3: CASSSSSREGEQFF

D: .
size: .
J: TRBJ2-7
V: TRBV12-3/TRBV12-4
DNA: TGTGCCAGCAGTTTAGCCGGGGTCGAGCAGTACTTC
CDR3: CASSLAGVEQYF

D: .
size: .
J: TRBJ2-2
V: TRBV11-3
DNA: TGTGCCAGCAGCTTAGACGGAGCCAGAACCGGGGAGCTGTTTTTT
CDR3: CASSLDGARTGELFF

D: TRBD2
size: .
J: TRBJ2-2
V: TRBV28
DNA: TGTGCCAGCAGGTTAGCGGGAGGGCTCGCCGGGGAGCTGTTTTTT
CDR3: CASRLAGGLAGELFF

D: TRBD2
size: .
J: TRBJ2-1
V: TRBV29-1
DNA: TGCAGCGTTGAAAGTCTAGCGGGCCGCCGATCCTACAATGAGCAGTTCTTC
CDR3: CSVESLAGRRSYNEQFF

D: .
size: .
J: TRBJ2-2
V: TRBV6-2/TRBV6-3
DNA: TGTGCCAGCAGTCGACTTACAGGCGTAACCGGGGAGCTGTTTTTT
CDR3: CASSRLTGVTGELFF

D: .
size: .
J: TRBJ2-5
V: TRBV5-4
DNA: TGTGCCAGCAGCTTTCAGGGTTCAGTTTATGGGACCCAGTACTTC
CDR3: CASSFQGSVYGTQYF

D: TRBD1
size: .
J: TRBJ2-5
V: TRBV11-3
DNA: TGTGCCAGCAGCATGGGTGGGGACAGGGAAGAGACCCAGTACTTC
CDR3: CASSMGGDREETQYF

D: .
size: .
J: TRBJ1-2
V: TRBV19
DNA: TGTGCCAGTAGGATGACAGGAAACTATGGCTACACCTTC
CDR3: CASRMTGNYGYTF

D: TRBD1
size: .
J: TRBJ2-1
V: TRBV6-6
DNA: TGTGCCAGCAGTGACAGACAGGGGAGAGACAATGAGCAGTTCTTC
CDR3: CASSDRQGRDNEQFF

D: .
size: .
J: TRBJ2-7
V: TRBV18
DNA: TGTGCCAGCTCACCAAGACAGCCCACCTACGAGCAGTACTTC
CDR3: CASSPRQPTYEQYF

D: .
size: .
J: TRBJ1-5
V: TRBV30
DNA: TGTGCCTGGGGCGGACTGCGGGGCCAGCCCCAGCATTTT
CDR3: CAWGGLRGQPQHF

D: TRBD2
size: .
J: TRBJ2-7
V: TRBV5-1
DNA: TGCGCCAGCAGCCCGAGGGGAGGGTCCTACGAGCAGTACTTC
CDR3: CASSPRGGSYEQYF

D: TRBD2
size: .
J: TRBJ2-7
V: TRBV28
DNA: TGTGCCAGCAGTCCTTACCGCGGGGGGGAGAACTTC
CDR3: CASSPYRGGENF

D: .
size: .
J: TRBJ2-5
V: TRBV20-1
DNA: TGCAGTGCTTACAGGGCGGAGACCCAGTACTTC
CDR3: CSAYRAETQYF

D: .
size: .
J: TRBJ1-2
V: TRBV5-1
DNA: TGCGCCAGCAGCTTGCTAGGGGCTAACTATGGCTACACCTTC
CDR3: CASSLLGANYGYTF

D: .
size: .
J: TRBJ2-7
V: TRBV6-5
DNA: TGTGCCAGCGCGGCGGGCTACGAGCAGTACTTC
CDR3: CASAAGYEQYF

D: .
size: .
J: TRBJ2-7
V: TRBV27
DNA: TGTGCCAGCAGTTTAGGTCAGGGGAACGAGCAGTACTTC
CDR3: CASSLGQGNEQYF

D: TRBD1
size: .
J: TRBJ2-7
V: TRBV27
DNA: TGTGCCAGCGGCACCGGGACAGTCTACGAGCAGTACTTC
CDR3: CASGTGTVYEQYF

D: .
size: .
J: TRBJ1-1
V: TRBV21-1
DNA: TGTGCCAGCAGCCCTCGGACAGTTAACACTGAAGCTTTCTTT
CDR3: CASSPRTVNTEAFF

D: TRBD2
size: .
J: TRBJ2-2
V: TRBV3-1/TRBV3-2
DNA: TGTGCCAGCAGCCAAGAATGGGGACTAGCGGGCACCGGGGAGCTGTTTTTT
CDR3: CASSQEWGLAGTGELFF

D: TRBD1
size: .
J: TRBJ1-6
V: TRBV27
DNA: TGTGCCAGCAGTTCCACCCAGGGGGCCTCCTATAATTCACCCCTCCACTTT
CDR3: CASSSTQGASYNSPLHF

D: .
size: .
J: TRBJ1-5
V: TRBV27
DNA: TGTGCCAGCAGATCCGGCGGGACGCATGGGTATCAGCCCCAGCATTTT
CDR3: CASRSGGTHGYQPQHF

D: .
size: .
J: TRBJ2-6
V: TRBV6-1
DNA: TGTGCCAGCAGTGACGGACAGCTCCGTTATGGGGCCAACGTCCTGACTTTC
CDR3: CASSDGQLRYGANVLTF

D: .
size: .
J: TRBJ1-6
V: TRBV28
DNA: TGTGCCAGCTCGCCTGGAGGGACCGTTTGGGGTTTT
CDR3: CASSPGGTVWGF

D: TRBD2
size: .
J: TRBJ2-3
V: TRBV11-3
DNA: TGTGCCAGCAGCCGGCCGGGACTAGCATCAGATACGCAGTATTTT
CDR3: CASSRPGLASDTQYF

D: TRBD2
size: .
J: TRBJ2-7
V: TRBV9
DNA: TGTGCCAGCAGCCCGAAGGATAGCGGGTTCTCCTACGAGCAGTACTTC
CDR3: CASSPKDSGFSYEQYF

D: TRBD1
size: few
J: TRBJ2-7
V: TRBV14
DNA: TGTGCCAGCAGCCTGGGACAGGGTGAATACGAGCAGTACTTC
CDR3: CASSLGQGEYEQYF

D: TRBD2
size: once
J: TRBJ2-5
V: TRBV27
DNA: TGTGCCAGCAGCCCTAGGACTAGCGGGAGTCGTGAGACCCAGTACTTC
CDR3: CASSPRTSGSRETQYF